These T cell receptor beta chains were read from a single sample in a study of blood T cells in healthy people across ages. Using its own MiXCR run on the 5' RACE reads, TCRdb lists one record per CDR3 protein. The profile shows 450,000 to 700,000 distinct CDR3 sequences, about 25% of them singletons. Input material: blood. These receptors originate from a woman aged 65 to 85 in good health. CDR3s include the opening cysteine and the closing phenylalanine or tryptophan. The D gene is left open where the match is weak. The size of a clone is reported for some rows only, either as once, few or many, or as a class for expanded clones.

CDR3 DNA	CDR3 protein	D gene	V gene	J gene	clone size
TGTGCCATCTGTAACCCCGACAGGAGCCTTACCTACGAGCAGTACTTC	CAICNPDRSLTYEQYF	-	TRBV10-3	TRBJ2-7	few
TGCAGCGTTGAACTAGCGGCCTACAATGAGCAGTTCTTC	CSVELAAYNEQFF	TRBD2	TRBV29-1	TRBJ2-1	-
TGCAGTGCAATCCCGGGGTCGGGGGCTAACTATGGCTACACCTTC	CSAIPGSGANYGYTF	-	TRBV20-1	TRBJ1-2	few
TGTGCCACCACTAGACAGGGGGCGAACACCGGGGAGCTGTTTTTT	CATTRQGANTGELFF	TRBD1	TRBV10-3	TRBJ2-2	few
TGCGCCAGCAGCTTGGAGCCTTCGGCTGAAGGGGAGACCCAGTACTTC	CASSLEPSAEGETQYF	-	TRBV5-1	TRBJ2-5	-
TGTGCCAGCAGTTACTGGTTGGTCGGGGAGCTGTTTTTT	CASSYWLVGELFF	-	TRBV6-2/TRBV6-3	TRBJ2-2	-
TGTGCCAGCAGCTTAGCTAGCGGGGGGGCTGAGACCCAGTACTTC	CASSLASGGAETQYF	TRBD2	TRBV7-2	TRBJ2-5	-
TGTGCCAGCAGGGCACCGGGACAGAGGAATGAGAAACTGCTTTTT	CASRAPGQRNEKLLF	TRBD1	TRBV7-8	TRBJ1-4	-
TGCAGTGCTAGGTCCCCACTAGCGGGTCAAGAGACCCAGTACTTC	CSARSPLAGQETQYF	TRBD2	TRBV20-1	TRBJ2-5	-
TGTGCCAGCAGCTTACGCTTAACGAGGGGAGCGGGGAGAAACACTGAAGCTTTCTTT	CASSLRLTRGAGRNTEAFF	-	TRBV7-2	TRBJ1-1	-
TGCAGCGTACTACAGGGAGACGGTCAGCCCCAGCATTTT	CSVLQGDGQPQHF	-	TRBV29-1	TRBJ1-5	-
TGCGCCAGCAGCATCTCCCCCGGGACAGATTACAATGAGCAGTTCTTC	CASSISPGTDYNEQFF	TRBD1	TRBV5-1	TRBJ2-1	-
TGTGCCGGCAGCCGAGGACAGGGGCTAACAGATACGCAGTATTTT	CAGSRGQGLTDTQYF	TRBD1	TRBV7-8	TRBJ2-3	-
TGTGCCAGCAGCGCGACAGGGTCCAACACTGAAGCTTTCTTT	CASSATGSNTEAFF	TRBD1	TRBV7-3	TRBJ1-1	few
TGCGCCAGCAACCAAGTTAACCTAGTCAGCTACAATGAGCAGTTCTTC	CASNQVNLVSYNEQFF	-	TRBV4-1	TRBJ2-1	-
TGCAGTGCTAGACTTACAGGGGGCGGTCAGCCCCAGCATTTT	CSARLTGGGQPQHF	TRBD1	TRBV20-1	TRBJ1-5	-
TGTGCCAGCAGCTCGACAGGGTTCGAGCAGTACTTC	CASSSTGFEQYF	TRBD1	TRBV7-2	TRBJ2-7	-
TGCGCCAGCAGCCCCGGGACTAGCGGGGGTTACGAGCAGTACTTC	CASSPGTSGGYEQYF	TRBD2	TRBV5-1	TRBJ2-7	few
TGCGCCAGCAGCTTGGCAGCAGACCACACCGGGGAGCTGTTTTTT	CASSLAADHTGELFF	-	TRBV5-1	TRBJ2-2	-
TGTGCCAGCAGCGCACGGGGATCGGGAGGCAATGAGCAGTTCTTC	CASSARGSGGNEQFF	TRBD2	TRBV9	TRBJ2-1	-
TGTGCCATTCAAGCAAACAATGAGCAGTTCTTC	CAIQANNEQFF	-	TRBV10-3	TRBJ2-1	-
TGTGCCAGCAGTTACTCGACCGGGACAGGGGAGGTCCAAGAGACCCAGTACTTC	CASSYSTGTGEVQETQYF	TRBD1	TRBV6-2/TRBV6-3	TRBJ2-5	-
TGTGCCAGCAGCTGGGCTAGCGGGGGGGCCAGTCAGCAGTACTTC	CASSWASGGASQQYF	TRBD2	TRBV7-8	TRBJ2-7	-
TGCGCCAGCAGCCAAGCTTTTGACCGGGACGGAGGATACGAGCAGTACTTC	CASSQAFDRDGGYEQYF	-	TRBV4-1	TRBJ2-7	-
TGCAGTGCTCGACCGGGACTAGGTACAACCCAGTACTTC	CSARPGLGTTQYF	TRBD2	TRBV20-1	TRBJ2-5	-
TGTGCCAGCAGTCCCGTTGACAGGGCGGGATACGAGCAGTACTTC	CASSPVDRAGYEQYF	-	TRBV12-3/TRBV12-4	TRBJ2-7	-
TGTGCCAGCAGTGAAGCGCCGGCGGGGTTAGGTGAGCAGTTCTTC	CASSEAPAGLGEQFF	-	TRBV2	TRBJ2-1	-
TGTGCCAGCAGCGTAGCTTCTGGACAGATCCAAGAGACCCAGTACTTC	CASSVASGQIQETQYF	-	TRBV9	TRBJ2-5	few
TGCGCCAGCAGCCACGGGGGGGACTACAATGAGCAGTTCTTC	CASSHGGDYNEQFF	TRBD2	TRBV4-1	TRBJ2-1	-
TGTGCCAGCTCACCGAATTCAGTATACCAAGAGACCCAGTACTTC	CASSPNSVYQETQYF	-	TRBV18	TRBJ2-5	few
TGCAGTGCTTTTGGGGACAGCGACTATGGCTACACCTTC	CSAFGDSDYGYTF	TRBD1	TRBV20-1	TRBJ1-2	-
TGTGCCAGCAGTGAAGCATGGACAGGCCACTATGGCTACACCTTC	CASSEAWTGHYGYTF	TRBD1	TRBV6-1	TRBJ1-2	many
TGTGCTAGCAGAGGGGAAGCGGAGACCCAGTACTTC	CASRGEAETQYF	-	TRBV2	TRBJ2-5	few
TGCAGTGCTAGAGGCCGGTTAGGGCAGTTCTTC	CSARGRLGQFF	-	TRBV20-1	TRBJ2-1	many
TGCGCCAGCAGCCGGGAAACGTACGAGCAGTACTTC	CASSRETYEQYF	-	TRBV5-1	TRBJ2-7	few
TGCGCCAGCAGCTTGGAGTGGGGGAGAAACTACGAGCAGTACTTC	CASSLEWGRNYEQYF	-	TRBV5-1	TRBJ2-7	-
TGTGCCAGCAGCTTGCAGGGGGCGCGGGAAAAACTGTTTTTT	CASSLQGAREKLFF	TRBD1	TRBV7-9	TRBJ1-4	many
TGTGCCAGCAGCCAAGAACTAGCGGGGACCTACAATGAGCAGTTCTTC	CASSQELAGTYNEQFF	TRBD2	TRBV4-2	TRBJ2-1	-
TGCGCCAGCAGCGACGCCTACCTCAATTCCTACGAGCAGTACTTC	CASSDAYLNSYEQYF	-	TRBV4-1	TRBJ2-7	-
TGTGCCAGCAGCTTGGGAGGGGGGCCCTACCAAGAGACCCAGTACTTC	CASSLGGGPYQETQYF	-	TRBV5-4	TRBJ2-5	few
TGTGCCAGCAGATTGGAGCCGGGACAGGGGTTGAGAAAGCCCCAGCATTTT	CASRLEPGQGLRKPQHF	TRBD1	TRBV7-8	TRBJ1-5	few